Shown below are 11 T cell receptor beta chains from a single sample sequenced in a study of cytomegalovirus exposure and HLA in healthy donors (dated by TCRdb to the late 2010s). Receptor amplification or capture employed the immunoSEQ multiplex PCR assay. A mixture of 60 forward primers for TCR Vbeta segments and 13 reverse primers for TCR Jbeta segments was used in the multiplex PCR. In its TCRdb copy, this immuneACCESS table keeps in-frame sequences only and misses some clones. Where compared with another copy, unresolved V genes explain less than half of these, and the others have no known cause. The sample table lists around 190,000 clones, about 84% of them with a count of one. The ten largest clones capture 13% to 15% of the sample. Sequencing was carried out using PBMCs. These receptor sequences come from a woman under 40 in good health and CMV-seropositive.

This clone has only one observation. The chain carries TRBV30 and TRBJ1-1; 7 bases are shared with TRBD1. The junction had 3 bases not matched to a gene; V was cut back by 0 bases and J by 5 bases. The V gene's germline CDR1 is GTSNPN and CDR2 SVGIG (reference sequence). The CDR3 has 13 residues. Written as DNA, the CDR3 is TGTGCCTGGAGTGTAAAGGGGGCAACTGAAGCTTTCTTT. It yields the protein CAWSVKGATEAFF.

V usage is TRBV5-1 and J usage is TRBJ2-5, with 13 bases matching TRBD2. Germline lookup yields CDR1 SGHRS and CDR2 YFSETQ. This CDR3 has 17 residues. Trimming took 3 bases from V and 5 from J; bases not matched to a gene: 10. The CDR3 nucleotides read TGCGCCAGCAGCTACGATACTAGCGGGAGGGCCGAGGAGACCCAGTACTTC. Its translation is CASSYDTSGRAEETQYF.

The J gene is TRBJ2-2, the V gene TRBV7-2, with TRBD1 as a possible D gene (5 bases). The CDR3 is 13 amino acids. The V end lost 3 bases, the J end lost 8 bases, and 10 bases lay between the germline ends. Germline CDR1 reads SGHTA; CDR2 reads FQGNSA. CDR3 coding DNA: TGTGCCAGCAGCTTGGGGCTATCTGGGGAGCTGTTTTTT. Protein product: CASSLGLSGELFF.

This chain connects TRBV7-9 to TRBJ2-7; D might be TRBD1 (6 bases). Germline CDR1 is SEHNR and CDR2 is FQNEAQ (reference sequence). There are 16 residues in the CDR3. V gave up 1 base and J gave up 5 bases, with 18 bases separating them. Written as DNA, the CDR3 is TGTGCCAGCAGCTTAGGGACCGGGACAAGAGGAAACGAGCAGTACTTC. Protein product: CASSLGTGTRGNEQYF. Full variable domain (rest looked up from reference TRBV7-9 and TRBJ2-7): DTGVSQNPRHKITKRGQNVTFRCDPISEHNRLYWYRQTLGQGPEFLTYFQNEAQLEKSRLLSDRFSAERPKGSFSTLEIQRTEQGDSAMYLCASSLGTGTRGNEQYFGPGTRLTVT.

The chain uses TRBV6-5 and TRBJ1-3, with 9 nucleotides matching TRBD1. The CDR3 runs to 15 residues. Germline values: CDR1 MNHEY, CDR2 SVGAGI. V gave up 5 bases and J gave up 4 bases; unmatched junction bases: 6. DNA of the CDR3: TGTGCCAGCAGTGGGGACAGGGAGGAAGGAAACACCATATATTTT. Protein product: CASSGDREEGNTIYF.

The CDR3 DNA reads TGCGCCAGCAGCCCACGGACAGGGTCGGGCACCGGGGAGCTGTTTTTT. Its translation is CASSPRTGSGTGELFF. The V and J genes are TRBV4-3 and TRBJ2-2, with 8 positions matching TRBD1. This CDR3 has 16 residues. V lost 4 bases, J lost 4 bases, and 8 bases stayed unmatched. Germline values: CDR1 LGHNA, CDR2 YSLEER.

A single count supports this clone. The chain couples TRBV6-5 to TRBJ1-4, with D possibly matching TRBD1 (6 bases). The CDR3 extends over 14 amino acids. V was cut by 6 bases and J by 7 bases, with 15 bases left in between. Germline V gene sequence: CDR1 MNHEY, CDR2 SVGAGI. As DNA, the CDR3 is TGTGCCAGCAGGCAAACAGGGTACGGTGAAAAACTGTTTTTT. Translated, it gives CASRQTGYGEKLFF.

V and J are TRBV5-1 and TRBJ2-1; tentative D call: TRBD2 (6 bases). The CDR3 has 16 amino acids. In germline, CDR1 is SGHRS, CDR2 YFSETQ. Trimming removed 4 bases at V and 1 base at J, with 15 bases between. CDR3 DNA sequence: TGCGCCAGCAGCCAAAATGGTGGAGGGTCCTACAATGAGCAGTTCTTC. Translated, it gives CASSQNGGGSYNEQFF.

The chain couples TRBV7-8 to TRBJ2-7, with D possibly TRBD1 on 5 matching bases. V lost 4 bases, J lost 2 bases, and 15 bases lay in between. In germline, CDR1 is SGHVS, CDR2 FQNEAQ. The CDR3 contains 15 residues. CDR3 coding DNA: TGTGCCAGCAGCTCCTCCCGGGCCAGGGCCTACGAGCAGTACTTC. This translates into CASSSSRARAYEQYF. Complete variable domain (other parts from reference TRBV7-8 and TRBJ2-7): GAGVSQSPRYKVAKRGQDVALRCDPISGHVSLFWYQQALGQGPEFLTYFQNEAQLDKSGLPSDRFFAERPEGSVSTLKIQRTQQEDSAVYLCASSSSRARAYEQYFGPGTRLTVT.

The V gene is TRBV11-3, the J gene TRBJ2-7, with TRBD2 matching over 9 bases. Germline CDR1 and CDR2: SGHNT and YENEEA. This CDR3 region has 16 residues. The V gene end was trimmed by 2 bases and the J gene end by 3 bases; junction bases not matched to a gene: 8. Here the CDR3 reads CASSLNSGTSFYEQYF. CDR3 nucleotides: TGTGCCAGCAGCTTAAATTCCGGGACTAGCTTCTACGAGCAGTACTTC.

The rearrangement joins TRBV29-1 to TRBJ1-1; D is uncertain. Deletions cut 1 base from V and 3 bases from J, with 6 bases between. Germline CDR1 reads SQVTM; CDR2 reads ANQGSEA. CDR3 size: 12 residues. The CDR3 DNA is TGCAGCGTTGAAGCGGAGCACACTGAAGCTTTCTTT. Protein product: CSVEAEHTEAFF.